This T cell receptor (beta chain) was obtained from a study of T cell responses to AZD1222 COVID-19 vaccine. Regarding this clone: Its specificity is not known.

Measured with immunoSEQ multiplex PCR; TCRdb has only the in-frame clones, and not every one. Here the sample spans 75,000 to 85,000 clones, about 83% being singletons. General study results and limits: White British people made up most donors, females outnumbered males, and clonal diversity was possibly underestimated. Spike was spanned by vaccine-associated CD4 TCRs, which were dominant at 160-218 and 743-854.

The V end was cut by 6 bases, the J end by 0 bases, with 20 bases between. Germline V gene sequence: CDR1 SGHVS, CDR2 FQNEAQ. The CDR3 sequence is 18 residues long. V is TRBV7-8 and J is TRBJ1-4, with D perhaps TRBD1 (6 bases). This sequence originates from an adult who received the AZD1222 COVID-19 vaccine. Sequencing used peripheral blood, obtained 28 days after the second AZD1222 dose. CDR3 in DNA: TGTGCCAGCAGTCACAGGGTAGGGGCCCTACCAACTAATGAAAAACTGTTTTTT. Translated: CASSHRVGALPTNEKLFF. Full variable domain (remainder filled in from reference TRBV7-8 and TRBJ1-4): GAGVSQSPRYKVAKRGQDVALRCDPISGHVSLFWYQQALGQGPEFLTYFQNEAQLDKSGLPSDRFFAERPEGSVSTLKIQRTQQEDSAVYLCASSHRVGALPTNEKLFFGSGTQLSVL.